Following are 26 T cell receptor beta chains from one sample sequenced in a study of regulatory T cells in long-lasting Graves disease. Indicated time point: persistent/refractory GD, antithyroid drugs over 5 years with positive TRAb. Extracted RNA from PBMCs served as the source of the TCR library. In building TCR beta libraries, iRepertoire HTBI primers were used together with Arm-PCR of CDR3 regions. TCRdb analysed the multiplex PCR reads with MiXCR anew, one entry per CDR3 protein. The sample carries 600,000 to 800,000 distinct CDR3 sequences, 25% to 30% recorded once. The sequencing used peripheral blood mononuclear cells (PBMCs), collected when the disease was refractory, from a patient treated with antithyroid drugs. The origin of the receptors is a female donor with Graves disease.

The V gene is TRBV27, the J gene TRBJ2-1, with 8 nucleotides matching TRBD2. Germline V gene lookup returns CDR1 MNHEY and CDR2 SMNVEV (reference sequence). The CDR3 runs 18 residues. V was clipped by 10 bases and J by 0 bases; unmatched bases: 17. The CDR3: CATECGGRYPSSYNEQFF. The CDR3 nucleotides read TGTGCCACCGAGTGTGGCGGGAGGTACCCCAGCTCCTACAATGAGCAGTTCTTC.

The CDR3 DNA follows: TGTGCCAGCAGCCAAGATATGTTACTGAACACTGAAGCTTTCTTT. Translation gives CASSQDMLLNTEAFF. V usage is TRBV3-1 and J usage is TRBJ1-1; D remains ambiguous. From germline, CDR1 is LGHDT and CDR2 YNNKEL (reference sequence). Trimming took off 0 bases at V and 0 bases at J, with 8 bases between the two ends. The CDR3 runs to 15 residues.

CDR3 region: CASSSHGISYEQYF. CDR3 nucleotides: TGTGCCAGCAGCTCTCACGGGATTTCCTACGAGCAGTACTTC. The J gene is TRBJ2-7, the V gene TRBV28; the D gene is possibly TRBD2 (5 bases). Germline CDR1 reads MDHEN; CDR2 reads SYDVKM. The CDR3 is 14 amino acids. V was shortened by 6 bases and J by 1 base, with 13 bases between the two germline ends.

The rearrangement joins TRBV25-1 to TRBJ1-1; 7 positions match TRBD1. Germline V gene sequence: CDR1 MGHDK, CDR2 SYGVNS. The CDR3 runs to 13 residues. The trim removed 8 bases at V and 5 bases at J, leaving 8 bases unmatched. DNA of the CDR3: TGTGCCAGCGTCCCCCCAGGGGGTACTGAAGCTTTCTTT. The encoded protein is CASVPPGGTEAFF.

The chain combines TRBV7-3 with TRBJ2-2; TRBD2 agrees at 7 bases. Germline V gives CDR1 SGHTA, CDR2 FQGTGA. The CDR3 loop spans 17 amino acids. J was trimmed by 2 bases and V by 2 bases; bases with no gene match: 8. The CDR3 spells CASSLRLGGSNTGELFF. The CDR3 DNA reads as TGTGCCAGCAGCTTACGGCTAGGCGGGAGTAACACCGGGGAGCTGTTTTTT. Looking up the rest from reference TRBV7-3 and TRBJ2-2 gives the full variable domain: GAGVSQTPSNKVTEKGKYVELRCDPISGHTALYWYRQSLGQGPEFLIYFQGTGAADDSGLPNDRFFAVRPEGSVSTLKIQRTERGDSAVYLCASSLRLGGSNTGELFFGEGSRLTVL.

This clonotype was counted a few times. The chain recombines TRBV20-1 with TRBJ1-2; TRBD1 is a possible D gene (6 bases). V was trimmed by 7 bases and J by 8 bases, leaving 17 bases between them. Germline V gene data show CDR1 as DFQATT and CDR2 as SNEGSKA (reference sequence). The CDR3 sequence is 12 residues long. CDR3 loop: CSVSQTGYGYTF. CDR3 nucleotide sequence: TGCAGTGTCAGCCAAACAGGGTACGGCTACACCTTC.

The chain couples TRBV9 to TRBJ1-1; D is unresolved. CDR3 length equals 13 residues. Looked up from germline, CDR1 is SGDLS and CDR2 is YYNGEE. Trimming took 0 bases from V and 4 from J, leaving 7 bases between them. This chain's CDR3 is CASSVVGPTEAFF. The CDR3 region has the DNA TGTGCCAGCAGCGTAGTAGGGCCCACTGAAGCTTTCTTT.

In its sample, this clonotype was seen a few times. This chain connects TRBV14 to TRBJ2-5; D perhaps matches TRBD1 (6 bases). Trimming took 1 base from V and 5 from J, leaving 14 bases between them. Germline loops: CDR1 SGHDN, CDR2 FVKESK. The CDR3 has 15 residues. Here the CDR3 DNA reads TGTGCCAGCAGCCAAGGAGGCGGCAGGGGCGAGACCCAGTACTTC. It translates to CASSQGGGRGETQYF.

The genes are TRBV27 and TRBJ2-2, with a weak D call TRBD2 (6 bases). The CDR3 extends over 15 amino acids. The germline CDR1 and CDR2 sequences are MNHEY and SMNVEV (reference sequence). The V end lost 6 bases, the J end lost 6 bases, and 17 bases lay between the germline ends. The CDR3 loop reads CASSRLELGPGELFF. The CDR3 bases are TGTGCCAGCAGCCGACTAGAGCTAGGACCCGGGGAGCTGTTTTTT.

The rearrangement links TRBV20-1 to TRBJ1-1; TRBD1 aligns across 8 bases. Trimming at V came to 6 bases and at J to 0 bases, leaving 12 bases not matched to a gene. The CDR3 is made up of 16 amino acids. Germline V gene data show CDR1 as DFQATT and CDR2 as SNEGSKA (reference sequence). The CDR3 DNA follows: TGCAGTGCCCTACTTCTCCAGGGGGCTATGAACACTGAAGCTTTCTTT. It yields the protein CSALLLQGAMNTEAFF.

The chain carries TRBV20-1 and TRBJ2-7; 9 positions match TRBD2. Germline values: CDR1 DFQATT, CDR2 SNEGSKA (reference sequence). The CDR3 totals 16 residues. V shed 0 bases and J 4 bases; nucleotides not matched to a gene: 10. CDR3 protein: CSAREGGSGRSYEQYF. The CDR3 coding sequence is TGCAGTGCTAGAGAGGGGGGTAGCGGGAGAAGTTACGAGCAGTACTTC.

This chain connects TRBV29-1 to TRBJ1-3; D is undetermined. V lost 1 base and J 4 bases, leaving 5 bases between the germline ends. The V gene's germline CDR1 is SQVTM and CDR2 ANQGSEA. The CDR3 covers 12 residues. CDR3 in amino acids: CSVEGYGNTIYF. CDR3 coding DNA: TGCAGCGTTGAAGGGTACGGAAACACCATATATTTT.

This chain connects TRBV5-1 to TRBJ2-7; 11 bases are a match to TRBD1. Looked up from germline, CDR1 is SGHRS and CDR2 is YFSETQ. CDR3 length equals 17 residues. With 0 bases clipped from V and 5 bases from J, the junction kept 10 bases outside the gene matches. CDR3 DNA sequence: TGCGCCAGCAGCTTGGCCCTACGGGACAGGGGGTACCACGAGCAGTACTTC. Translated: CASSLALRDRGYHEQYF.

This chain joins TRBV19 and TRBJ2-1, with D uncertain. CDR3 length: 16 residues. CDR1 is LNHDA and CDR2 is SQIVND in the germline V gene (reference sequence). Deletions cut 2 bases from V and 7 bases from J, with 18 bases between. CDR3: CASSISFTSGINEQFF. CDR3 sequence (DNA): TGTGCCAGTAGTATATCATTCACCTCCGGTATAAATGAGCAGTTCTTC.

This clonotype has just a few counts. This chain joins TRBV19 and TRBJ1-4; 7 bases agree with TRBD1. V dropped 4 bases and J dropped 4; count of bases not matched to a gene: 9. CDR1 is LNHDA and CDR2 is SQIVND in the germline V gene (reference sequence). This CDR3 spans 16 amino acids. CDR3 coding DNA: TGTGCCAGTAGTAGCCTCGCTGGACAGGTTAATGAAAAACTGTTTTTT. As protein: CASSSLAGQVNEKLFF.

This clonotype was seen only a few times. The V and J genes are TRBV20-1 and TRBJ2-5; perhaps D is TRBD1 or TRBD2 (6 bases each). V lost 5 bases and J lost 4, with 17 bases in between. The V gene's germline CDR1 is DFQATT and CDR2 SNEGSKA (reference sequence). The CDR3 has 14 amino acids. CDR3 sequence: CSAHQLQGGETQYF. The CDR3 DNA reads TGCAGTGCTCATCAACTACAGGGAGGAGAGACCCAGTACTTC.

The table lists this clonotype with a few counts. The chain carries TRBV6-2 or TRBV6-3 and TRBJ2-7, with 9 bases lining up with TRBD1. CDR1 is MNHEY and CDR2 is SVGEGT in the germline V gene. This CDR3 has 14 residues. The V segment lost 5 bases and the J segment 4 bases; nucleotides outside the gene matches: 6. The CDR3 is CASSELGTGYEQYF. The CDR3 nucleotides read TGTGCCAGCAGTGAACTAGGGACAGGGTACGAGCAGTACTTC.

This clonotype was observed a few times. The V and J genes are TRBV15 and TRBJ1-1; no clear D. The germline V gene encodes CDR1 LNHNV and CDR2 YYDKDF (reference sequence). The CDR3 totals 17 residues. Trimming left V 0 bases short and J 4 bases short, with 18 bases between. The CDR3: CATSRDTSGSRSTEAFF. CDR3 sequence (DNA): TGTGCCACCAGCAGAGATACATCCGGGTCCCGGAGCACTGAAGCTTTCTTT.

The table lists this clonotype with a few counts. V usage is TRBV7-9 and J usage is TRBJ1-1; D is possibly TRBD1 (6 bases). The CDR3 sequence is 17 residues long. Germline CDR1 SEHNR, CDR2 FQNEAQ (reference sequence). V lost 1 base, J lost 0 bases, and 15 bases lay in between. DNA for the CDR3: TGTGCCAGCAGCTTAGTGCCCCGGGGGCGGATGAACACTGAAGCTTTCTTT. Translated, it gives CASSLVPRGRMNTEAFF.

As for this clonotype: One end of the junction fails to match germline, which may point to a read error. The chain carries TRBV12-3 or TRBV12-4 and TRBJ2-1; 7 bases map to TRBD1. CDR3 length: 11 residues. Here the CDR3 reads CASTEPGQLVF. Written as DNA, the CDR3 is TGTGCCAGCACCGAACCGGGACAGCTGGTCTTC.

V is TRBV19 and J is TRBJ1-2; D is unresolved. V lost 3 bases and J 4 bases, leaving 12 bases between the germline ends. The CDR3 runs 14 residues. Germline V CDR1 and CDR2: LNHDA, SQIVND (reference sequence). DNA for the CDR3: TGTGCCAGTAGTATGGGTTCAGCGCGCTATGGCTACACCTTC. It is translated as CASSMGSARYGYTF.

V gene TRBV7-9 combines with J gene TRBJ1-2; no reliable D call. This CDR3 comprises 16 residues. V was pared by 5 bases and J by 3 bases, with 19 bases between. Germline loops: CDR1 SEHNR, CDR2 FQNEAQ (reference sequence). CDR3 loop: CASSHLPMEIDYGYTF. The CDR3 DNA is TGTGCCAGCAGCCATCTCCCCATGGAAATCGACTATGGCTACACCTTC.

This clonotype was seen repeatedly, ten times or more. This chain uses TRBV7-6 with TRBJ1-2; TRBD1 matches 10 bases. CDR3 length: 13 amino acids. Trimming removed 6 bases from V and 8 bases from J; junction bases left unmatched: 6. Germline CDR1 SGHVS, CDR2 FNYEAQ. The CDR3 sequence: CASSPGTGEGYTF. CDR3 DNA sequence: TGTGCCAGCAGTCCCGGGACAGGGGAAGGCTACACCTTC.

This clonotype was counted many times. This chain links TRBV5-1 with TRBJ1-1; D is undetermined. The CDR3 contains 14 residues. CDR1 is SGHRS and CDR2 is YFSETQ in the germline V gene. Trimming removed 2 bases at V and 3 bases at J, with 11 bases between. The CDR3 bases are TGCGCCAGCAGCTTCAAGGGCCAGGACACTGAAGCTTTCTTT. Amino acid sequence: CASSFKGQDTEAFF. The complete variable domain, with remaining parts taken from reference TRBV5-1 and TRBJ1-1, reads KAGVTQTPRYLIKTRGQQVTLSCSPISGHRSVSWYQQTPGQGLQFLFEYFSETQRNKGNFPGRFSGRQFSNSRSEMNVSTLELGDSALYLCASSFKGQDTEAFFGQGTRLTVV.

The chain has TRBV2 and TRBJ2-4; TRBD1 or TRBD2 may be the D gene (5 bases each). Trimming removed 7 bases from V and 8 bases from J, with 24 bases in between. This CDR3 spans 16 amino acids. Looked up from germline, CDR1 is SNHLY and CDR2 is FYNNEI. CDR3 DNA sequence: TGTGCCAGCAAAGTCGAGGGACGCCCCGAAAGAGACATTCAGTACTTC. Translating gives CASKVEGRPERDIQYF.

This clonotype occurred a few times. The V and J genes are TRBV11-2 and TRBJ1-2; unclear D gene. The CDR3 has 14 amino acids. V was shortened by 0 bases and J by 7 bases, with 12 bases between the two germline ends. Per germline, CDR1 SGHAT and CDR2 FQNNGV. Written as DNA, the CDR3 is TGTGCCAGCAGCTTAGAAACAGAGCATCCTGGCTACACCTTC. Translation gives CASSLETEHPGYTF. The full variable domain, with the rest looked up from reference TRBV11-2 and TRBJ1-2, is EAGVAQSPRYKIIEKRQSVAFWCNPISGHATLYWYQQILGQGPKLLIQFQNNGVVDDSQLPKDRFSAERLKGVDSTLKIQPAKLEDSAVYLCASSLETEHPGYTFGSGTRLTVV.